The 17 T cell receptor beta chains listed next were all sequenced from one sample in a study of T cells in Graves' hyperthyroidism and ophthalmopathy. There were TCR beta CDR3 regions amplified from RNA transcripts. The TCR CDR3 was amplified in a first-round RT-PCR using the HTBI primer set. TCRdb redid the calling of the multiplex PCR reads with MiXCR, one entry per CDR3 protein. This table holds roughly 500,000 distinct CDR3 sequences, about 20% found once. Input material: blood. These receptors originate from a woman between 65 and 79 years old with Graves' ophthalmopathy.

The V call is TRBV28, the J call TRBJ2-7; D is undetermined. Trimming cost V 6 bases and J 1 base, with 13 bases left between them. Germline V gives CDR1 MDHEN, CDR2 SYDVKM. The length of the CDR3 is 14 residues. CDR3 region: CASSLSQQSYEQYF. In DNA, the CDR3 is TGTGCCAGCAGCTTGAGTCAGCAGTCCTACGAGCAGTACTTC.

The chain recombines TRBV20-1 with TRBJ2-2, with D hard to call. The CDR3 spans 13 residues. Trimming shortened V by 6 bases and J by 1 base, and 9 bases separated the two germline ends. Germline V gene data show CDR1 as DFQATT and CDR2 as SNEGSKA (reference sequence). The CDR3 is CSAWWENTGELFF. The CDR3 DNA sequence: TGCAGTGCGTGGTGGGAGAACACCGGGGAGCTGTTTTTT.

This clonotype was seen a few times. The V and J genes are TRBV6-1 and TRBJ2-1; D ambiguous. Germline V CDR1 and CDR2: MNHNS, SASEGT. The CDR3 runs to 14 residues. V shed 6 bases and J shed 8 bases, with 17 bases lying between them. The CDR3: CASRESRLRDEQFF. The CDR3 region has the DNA TGTGCCAGCAGGGAGTCTCGGCTAAGGGATGAGCAGTTCTTC.

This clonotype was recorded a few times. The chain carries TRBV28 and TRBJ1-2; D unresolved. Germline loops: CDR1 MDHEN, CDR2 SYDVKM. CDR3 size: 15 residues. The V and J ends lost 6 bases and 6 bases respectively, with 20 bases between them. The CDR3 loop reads CASSPGPNLKDGYTF. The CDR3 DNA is TGTGCCAGCAGCCCGGGCCCGAATCTAAAGGATGGCTACACCTTC.

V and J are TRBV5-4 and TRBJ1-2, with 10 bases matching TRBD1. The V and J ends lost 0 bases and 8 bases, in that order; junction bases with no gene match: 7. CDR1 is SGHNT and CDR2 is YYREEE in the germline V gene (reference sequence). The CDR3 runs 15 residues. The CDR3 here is CASSLEGQGIRGYTF. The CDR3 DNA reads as TGTGCCAGCAGCTTGGAGGGACAGGGGATTCGAGGCTACACCTTC.

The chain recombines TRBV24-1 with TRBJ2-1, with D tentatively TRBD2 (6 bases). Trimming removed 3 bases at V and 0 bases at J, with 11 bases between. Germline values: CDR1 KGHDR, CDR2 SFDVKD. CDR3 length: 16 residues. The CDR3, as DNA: TGTGCCACCAGTGATGTCCGGGACTCCTCCTACAATGAGCAGTTCTTC. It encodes CATSDVRDSSYNEQFF.

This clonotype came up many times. The CDR3 protein is CSARDWAEQFF. DNA for the CDR3: TGCAGTGCTAGAGATTGGGCTGAGCAGTTCTTC. The V gene is TRBV20-1, the J gene TRBJ2-1; D not certain. V was trimmed by 0 bases and J by 9 bases, leaving 6 bases between them. Germline V gene lookup returns CDR1 DFQATT and CDR2 SNEGSKA (reference sequence). This CDR3 has 11 amino acids.

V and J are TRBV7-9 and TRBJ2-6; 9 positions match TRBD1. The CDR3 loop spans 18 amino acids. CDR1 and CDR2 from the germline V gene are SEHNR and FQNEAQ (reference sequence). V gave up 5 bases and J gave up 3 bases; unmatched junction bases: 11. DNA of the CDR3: TGTGCCAGCAGCCCCCGGGACAGGGTATCTGGTGGGGCCAACGTCCTGACTTTC. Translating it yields CASSPRDRVSGGANVLTF.

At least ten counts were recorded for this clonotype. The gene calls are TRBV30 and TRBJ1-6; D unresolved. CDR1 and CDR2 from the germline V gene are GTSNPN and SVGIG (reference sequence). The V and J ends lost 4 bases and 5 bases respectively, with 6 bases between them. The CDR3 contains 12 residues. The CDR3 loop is CAWKSHNSPLHF. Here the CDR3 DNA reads TGTGCCTGGAAGAGCCATAATTCACCCCTCCACTTT. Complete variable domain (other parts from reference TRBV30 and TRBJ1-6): SQTIHQWPATLVQPVGSPLSLECTVEGTSNPNLYWYRQAAGRGLQLLFYSVGIGQISSEVPQNLSASRPQDRQFILSSKKLLLSDSGFYLCAWKSHNSPLHFGNGTRLTVT.

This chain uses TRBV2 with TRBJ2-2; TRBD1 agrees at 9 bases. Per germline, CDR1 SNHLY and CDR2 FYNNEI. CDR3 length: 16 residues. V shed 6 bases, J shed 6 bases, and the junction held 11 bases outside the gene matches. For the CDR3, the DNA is TGTGCCAGCAGGAAGATCCCGGGACAGGGTTCCGGGGAGCTGTTTTTT. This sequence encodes CASRKIPGQGSGELFF.

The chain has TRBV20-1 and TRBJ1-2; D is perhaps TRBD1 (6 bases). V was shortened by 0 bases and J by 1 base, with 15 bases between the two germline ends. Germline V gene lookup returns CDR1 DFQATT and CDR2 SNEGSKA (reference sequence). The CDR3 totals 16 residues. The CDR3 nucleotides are TGCAGTGCTAGAGATGGACAGCGTCTACTTAACTATGGCTACACCTTC. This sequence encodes CSARDGQRLLNYGYTF.

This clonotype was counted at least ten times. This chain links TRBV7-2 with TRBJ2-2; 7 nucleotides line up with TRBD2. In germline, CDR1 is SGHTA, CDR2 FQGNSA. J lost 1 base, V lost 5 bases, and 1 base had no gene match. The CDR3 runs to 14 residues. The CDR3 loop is CASSPSGNTGELFF. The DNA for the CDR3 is TGTGCCAGCAGCCCTAGCGGGAACACCGGGGAGCTGTTTTTT.

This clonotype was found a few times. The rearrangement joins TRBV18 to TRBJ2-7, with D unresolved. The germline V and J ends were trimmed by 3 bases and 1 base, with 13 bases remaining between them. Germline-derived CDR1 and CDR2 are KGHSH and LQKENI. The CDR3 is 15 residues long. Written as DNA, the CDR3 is TGTGCCAGCTCACCCCCAGCAGGCCTGTCCTACGAGCAGTACTTC. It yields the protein CASSPPAGLSYEQYF.

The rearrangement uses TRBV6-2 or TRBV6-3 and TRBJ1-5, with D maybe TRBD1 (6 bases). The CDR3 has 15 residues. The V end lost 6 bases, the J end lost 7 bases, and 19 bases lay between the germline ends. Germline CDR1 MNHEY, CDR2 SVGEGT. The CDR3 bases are TGTGCCAGCAGAAACGGGGGGGGGCTCAGCCAGCCCCAGCATTTT. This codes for CASRNGGGLSQPQHF.

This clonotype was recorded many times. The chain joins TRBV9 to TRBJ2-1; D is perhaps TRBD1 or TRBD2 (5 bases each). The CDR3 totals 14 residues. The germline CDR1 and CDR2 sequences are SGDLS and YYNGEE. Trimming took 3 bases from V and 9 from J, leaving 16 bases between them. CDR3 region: CASSAPPRETEQFF. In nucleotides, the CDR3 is TGTGCCAGCAGCGCGCCCCCCAGGGAGACTGAGCAGTTCTTC. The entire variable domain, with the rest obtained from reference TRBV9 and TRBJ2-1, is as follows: DSGVTQTPKHLITATGQRVTLRCSPRSGDLSVYWYQQSLDQGLQFLIQYYNGEERAKGNILERFSAQQFPDLHSELNLSSLELGDSALYFCASSAPPRETEQFFGPGTRLTVL.

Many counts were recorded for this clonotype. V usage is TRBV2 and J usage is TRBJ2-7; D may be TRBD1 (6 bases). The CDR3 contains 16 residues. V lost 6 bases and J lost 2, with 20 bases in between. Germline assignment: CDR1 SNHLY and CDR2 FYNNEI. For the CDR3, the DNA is TGTGCCAGCAGCCCTAGGACAGCTTTCCCCCCCTACGAGCAGTACTTC. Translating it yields CASSPRTAFPPYEQYF. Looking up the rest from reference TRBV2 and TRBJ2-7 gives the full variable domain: EPEVTQTPSHQVTQMGQEVILRCVPISNHLYFYWYRQILGQKVEFLVSFYNNEISEKSEIFDDQFSVERPDGSNFTLKIRSTKLEDSAMYFCASSPRTAFPPYEQYFGPGTRLTVT.

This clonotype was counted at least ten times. The CDR3 coding sequence is TGTGCCAGCAGTTTAGCCGGGACTAGCGGGCGGGAGACCCAGTACTTC. Translating gives CASSLAGTSGRETQYF. This sequence joins TRBV12-3 or TRBV12-4 and TRBJ2-5, with 12 positions matching TRBD2. Trimming cost V 0 bases and J 5 bases; bases outside gene matches: 4. This CDR3 is built from 16 residues.